The T cell receptor beta chain under discussion was sequenced for a study of PD-1 blockade in classical Hodgkin lymphoma. Each and every patient relapsed after autologous stem cell transplantation, and patients got differing brentuximab vedotin exposure. Measured with immunoSEQ multiplex PCR; TCRdb has only the in-frame clones, and not every one. The repertoire holds over 70,000 clones, with roughly nine tenths as singletons. Whole-study results and caveats: At C4D1, TCR diversity had climbed significantly for CD4+ cells, though not for CD8+ cells. Repertoire differences have undefined causes, possibly disease activity or prior therapy.

This CDR3 comprises 15 residues. V was trimmed by 2 bases and J by 3 bases, leaving 10 bases between them. Germline V gives CDR1 MNHEY, CDR2 SVGAGI. This clone was detected only once. What it recognizes is unknown. The sequence came from a human donor with classical Hodgkin lymphoma. The sample was peripheral blood mononuclear cells (PBMCs), taken at baseline. The rearrangement links TRBV6-5 to TRBJ2-2; D uncertain. The CDR3 loop is CASSYMSPYTGELFF. The CDR3 DNA sequence: TGTGCCAGCAGTTACATGTCCCCTTACACCGGGGAGCTGTTTTTT.